The clone carrying this TCR beta chain was seen at least ten times. Its antigen is undetermined. V lost 6 bases and J lost 0; bases outside the gene matches: 12. CDR1 is DFQATT, CDR2 SNEGSKA, per germline (reference sequence). The CDR3 covers 16 residues. This specimen comes from a study of T-cell reconstitution after alpha-beta-depleted transplantation in children. Whole-study results and caveats: Several patients had high TCRbeta diversity at day 60; it came from surviving recipient T cells and thymic progenitors. Fresh T-cell production supplied most of the T-cell counts and diversity seen one year after transplant. Expanded graft clones numbering several hundred reportedly gave rise to alpha-beta T cells about two months after transplant.

Construction of the TCRbeta library involved unique molecular identifiers. TCRdb re-analysed the PCR reads in MiXCR, keeping a single row per CDR3 protein. This sample has about 160,000 distinct CDR3 sequences, with around 10% found just once. This chain links TRBV20-1 with TRBJ2-3; TRBD2 agrees at 7 bases. The clonotype originates from a boy aged 2 to 10 with acute myeloid leukemia, due to receive a stem cell transplant. Sequenced here: PBMCs, sampled before TCRalphabeta/CD19-depleted stem cell transplant. Written as DNA, the CDR3 is TGCAGTGCCCGACCAACTACAGCGGGGAGCACAGATACGCAGTATTTT. Its translation is CSARPTTAGSTDTQYF.